This note documents a single T cell receptor (beta chain) sequence. The method was immunoSEQ multiplex PCR; TCRdb's version includes in-frame clones alone and lacks a portion of them. The sample carries approximately 760,000 clones, 80% to 90% recorded once. The record originates from a study of shared T cell receptors in the human thymus. Another study also made use of these data, one on human thymus T cells.

The receptor was derived from a girl in the first two years of life with a congenital heart defect. The sample taken for sequencing was thymocytes.

CDR3 DNA sequence: TGTGCCAGTAGCAAGGCTCGGGCTAGGGAGCCCCCCTATAATTCACCCCTCCACTTT. Protein product: CASSKARAREPPYNSPLHF. The V call is TRBV19, the J call TRBJ1-6; D is ambiguous. Germline V gene lookup returns CDR1 LNHDA and CDR2 SQIVND (reference sequence). The germline V and J ends were trimmed by 6 bases and 2 bases, with 23 bases remaining between them. The CDR3 runs 19 residues.